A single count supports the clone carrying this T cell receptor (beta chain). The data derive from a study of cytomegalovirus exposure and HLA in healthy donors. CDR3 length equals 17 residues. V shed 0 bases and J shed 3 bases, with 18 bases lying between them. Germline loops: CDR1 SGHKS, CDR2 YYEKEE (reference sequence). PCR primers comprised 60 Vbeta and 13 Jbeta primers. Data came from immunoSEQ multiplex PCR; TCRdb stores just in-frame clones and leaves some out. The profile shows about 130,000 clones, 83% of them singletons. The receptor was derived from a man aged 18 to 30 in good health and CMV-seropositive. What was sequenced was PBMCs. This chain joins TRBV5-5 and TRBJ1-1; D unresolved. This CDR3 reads CASSLVYSPDADTEAFF. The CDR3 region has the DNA TGTGCCAGCAGCTTGGTTTACAGTCCCGACGCAGACACTGAAGCTTTCTTT.